The sample holds many counts of the clone carrying this T cell receptor beta chain. Its cognate antigen is unknown. Those patients picked for sequencing had displayed CD8+CD57+ cell expansion on flow cytometry. With no exception, the patients had severe acquired aplastic anemia. The data are from a study of CD8+CD57+ T cells in acquired aplastic anemia. Study-level background: An average of approximately 3.2 ug of DNA was obtained from sorted CD4+ and CD8+ cells. General study results and limits: Patients did not significantly differ from controls in CD8+ Simpson's diversity. The number of CD8+ CDR3 sequences shared by patients and controls was approximately 30.

The CDR3 has 15 amino acids. V shed 6 bases and J shed 3 bases, with 18 bases lying between them. The germline CDR1 and CDR2 sequences are MNHEY and SVGAGI. Genomic DNA templated the TCR beta VDJ and CDR3 profiling. TCRdb itself ran the reads through MiXCR, one entry per CDR3 protein. The repertoire holds about 250,000 distinct CDR3 sequences, with more than 40% as singletons. The chain recombines TRBV6-5 with TRBJ2-7; D possibly corresponds to TRBD2 (7 bases). This TCR was recovered from a human donor with aplastic anemia. The sample comprised sorted CD4+, CD8+, or CD8+CD57+ T cells (not recorded which) from PBMCs. CDR3 sequence reads: CASRGGDGTNYEQYF. CDR3 bases: TGTGCCAGCAGAGGGGGGGACGGAACCAACTACGAGCAGTACTTC.